These T cell receptor beta chains were read from a single sample in a study of blood T cell repertoires in COVID-19. Assay: immunoSEQ multiplex PCR; the TCRdb copy retains only in-frame clones and omits some. The repertoire holds more than 95,000 clones, roughly 88% seen once, with about 3.5% in the top ten. Sequenced input: peripheral blood. The receptors derive from a human donor in a cohort sampled during active COVID-19. Both conserved end residues are part of each CDR3. Each record gives: D gene, V gene, clone size, J gene, CDR3 protein, CDR3 DNA. D genes are given only for firm matches. Only some rows state a clone size, as once, few, many or a class for expanded clones.

TRBD1	TRBV5-1	-	TRBJ2-3	CASSWGQAAKDTQYF	TGCGCCAGCAGCTGGGGACAGGCGGCTAAAGATACGCAGTATTTT
-	TRBV21-1	-	TRBJ2-3	CASSKVGELAQESNTDTQYF	TGTGCCAGCAGCAAAGTAGGAGAACTAGCGCAAGAATCCAACACAGATACGCAGTATTTT
-	TRBV10-3	-	TRBJ1-1	CAISESPGMNTEAFF	TGTGCCATCAGTGAGTCCCCAGGTATGAACACTGAAGCTTTCTTT
TRBD1	TRBV9	-	TRBJ2-7	CASSRDRTSYEQYF	TGTGCCAGCAGCCGGGACAGGACCTCCTACGAGCAGTACTTC
-	TRBV5-1	once	TRBJ2-1	CASSLSGYNEQFF	TGCGCCAGCAGCTTAAGCGGCTACAATGAGCAGTTCTTC
-	TRBV27	once	TRBJ1-1	CASSLGLGGTEAFF	TGTGCCAGCAGTTTGGGTCTCGGGGGCACTGAAGCTTTCTTT
TRBD2	TRBV9	-	TRBJ2-5	CASSPSSGQETQYF	TGTGCCAGCAGCCCTTCTAGCGGACAAGAGACCCAGTACTTC
TRBD1	TRBV6-5	-	TRBJ2-7	CASSSRTGKYEQYF	TGTGCCAGCAGTTCCCGGACAGGAAAATACGAGCAGTACTTC
TRBD1	TRBV5-6	-	TRBJ1-2	CASSLQGAGVANYGYTF	TGTGCCAGCAGCTTGCAGGGGGCAGGGGTAGCTAACTATGGCTACACCTTC
-	TRBV18	-	TRBJ2-1	CASSPPSPLGVVNEQFF	TGTGCCAGCTCACCACCGTCCCCCCTAGGGGTGGTCAATGAGCAGTTCTTC
-	TRBV11-3	-	TRBJ2-3	CASSLEGGSTDTQYF	TGTGCCAGCAGCTTAGAAGGCGGAAGCACAGATACGCAGTATTTT
-	TRBV9	-	TRBJ2-3	CASSPRDGGVRDTQYF	TGTGCCAGCAGCCCTCGGGACGGAGGGGTAAGAGATACGCAGTATTTT
TRBD1	TRBV29-1	-	TRBJ2-1	CSVVTQGARVNEQFF	TGCAGCGTCGTCACCCAGGGGGCAAGGGTCAATGAGCAGTTCTTC
-	TRBV4-1	-	TRBJ2-5	CASSQGAGGVRETQYF	TGCGCCAGCAGCCAAGGCGCAGGAGGAGTTCGGGAGACCCAGTACTTC
TRBD2	TRBV29-1	-	TRBJ2-4	CSVQPSGNLNIQYF	TGCAGCGTTCAGCCTAGCGGGAATTTGAACATTCAGTACTTC
TRBD2	TRBV4-2	-	TRBJ2-2	CASSLRGGSGTGGTGELFF	TGTGCCAGCAGCCTCCGAGGAGGTAGCGGGACGGGGGGGACCGGGGAGCTGTTTTTT
TRBD1	TRBV12-5	-	TRBJ1-2	CASGFDRGSGYTF	TGTGCTAGTGGTTTCGACAGGGGGAGCGGCTACACCTTC
TRBD2	TRBV9	-	TRBJ2-7	CASNQAGGAYEQYF	TGTGCCAGCAACCAAGCGGGGGGGGCCTACGAGCAGTACTTC
-	TRBV11-2	once	TRBJ2-2	CASSLRRALTGELFF	TGTGCCAGCAGCTTACGGAGGGCATTGACCGGGGAGCTGTTTTTT
TRBD1	TRBV6-1	-	TRBJ1-2	CASSAHNADRGQILYGYTF	TGTGCCAGCAGTGCTCACAACGCTGATAGGGGGCAGATCCTCTATGGCTACACCTTC
TRBD1	TRBV5-1	-	TRBJ2-7	CASSSGQGGNHEQYF	TGCGCCAGCAGCTCGGGACAGGGGGGGAACCACGAGCAGTACTTC
-	TRBV19	-	TRBJ2-7	CASSNRAYEQYF	TGTGCCAGTTCTAATCGGGCCTACGAGCAGTACTTC
TRBD1	TRBV9	-	TRBJ2-1	CASSVEDRERYNEQFF	TGTGCCAGCAGCGTAGAAGACAGGGAAAGATACAATGAGCAGTTCTTC
TRBD2	TRBV7-9	-	TRBJ2-1	CASSPPGLGDEQFF	TGTGCCAGCAGCCCCCCGGGACTAGGGGATGAGCAGTTCTTC
TRBD1	TRBV5-4	-	TRBJ2-3	CASSLAGRGRGTDTQYF	TGTGCCAGCAGCTTGGCCGGCAGGGGGCGCGGCACAGATACGCAGTATTTT
-	TRBV21-1	-	TRBJ2-3	CAGLARFSTDTQYF	TGTGCCGGTCTAGCGAGATTTAGCACAGATACGCAGTATTTT
TRBD1	TRBV5-1	once	TRBJ1-3	CASSTGLDRVGNTIYF	TGCGCCAGCAGTACAGGTCTGGACAGGGTTGGAAACACCATATATTTT
-	TRBV7-9	-	TRBJ1-4	CASRNQPRGKNEKLFF	TGTGCCAGCAGAAATCAACCGCGGGGAAAAAATGAAAAACTGTTTTTT
-	TRBV27	-	TRBJ2-5	CASSAWQRETQYF	TGTGCCAGTTCGGCCTGGCAGCGAGAGACCCAGTACTTC
-	TRBV4-3	-	TRBJ2-3	CASSQDHRPSTDTQYF	TGCGCCAGCAGCCAAGATCACAGGCCTAGCACAGATACGCAGTATTTT
TRBD1	TRBV6-1	once	TRBJ1-5	CASSEDLTGGQSQHF	TGTGCCAGCAGTGAAGACTTGACAGGGGGCCAATCCCAGCATTTT
TRBD1	TRBV29-1	-	TRBJ2-7	CSVEWAGQGAKYEQYF	TGCAGCGTTGAATGGGCGGGACAGGGGGCGAAGTACGAGCAGTACTTC
-	TRBV4-1	-	TRBJ1-4	CASSQDIRRGGEKLFF	TGCGCCAGCAGCCAAGACATCAGGAGGGGTGGTGAAAAACTGTTTTTT
-	TRBV28	-	TRBJ1-4	CASSFAAGDHEKLFF	TGTGCCAGCAGTTTCGCCGCGGGGGATCATGAAAAACTGTTTTTT
-	TRBV19	-	TRBJ2-7	CASSNQGSYEQYF	TGTGCCAGTAGTAACCAGGGGTCCTACGAGCAGTACTTC
-	TRBV6-5	-	TRBJ2-7	CASSTDRTYEQYF	TGTGCCAGCAGCACCGACAGAACCTACGAGCAGTACTTC
-	TRBV12-5	-	TRBJ1-1	CASGLGGEEAFF	TGTGCTAGTGGTCTGGGGGGGGAAGAAGCTTTCTTT
TRBD1	TRBV27	-	TRBJ1-1	CASSFRGGGTEAFF	TGTGCCAGCAGTTTCCGAGGGGGCGGCACTGAAGCTTTCTTT
-	TRBV12-3/TRBV12-4	-	TRBJ1-1	CASSFRTEAFF	TGTGCCAGCAGTTTCCGGACTGAAGCTTTCTTT
TRBD2	TRBV9	-	TRBJ2-3	CASSRRLALYTDTQYF	TGTGCCAGCAGCCGTCGACTAGCACTTTACACAGATACGCAGTATTTT
-	TRBV28	-	TRBJ2-7	CASSLLGQAYEQYF	TGTGCCAGCAGTTTACTAGGACAAGCCTACGAGCAGTACTTC
TRBD1	TRBV30	-	TRBJ1-2	CAWTTMSRGQNTF	TGTGCCTGGACCACGATGAGCAGGGGGCAGAACACCTTC
TRBD2	TRBV7-2	-	TRBJ2-7	CASSIITSGDYEQYF	TGTGCCAGCAGCATAATAACTAGCGGGGACTACGAGCAGTACTTC
-	TRBV28	-	TRBJ1-1	CASSLRFEAFF	TGTGCCAGCAGCCTGAGATTTGAAGCTTTCTTT
-	TRBV4-2	-	TRBJ2-1	CASSQDGGNEQFF	TGTGCCAGCAGCCAAGATGGAGGGAATGAGCAGTTCTTC
-	TRBV7-2	-	TRBJ2-7	CASSLASGGEQYF	TGTGCCAGCAGCTTAGCCTCTGGGGGGGAGCAGTACTTC
-	TRBV28	-	TRBJ2-2	CASARGLSNTGELFF	TGTGCCAGCGCTAGGGGCCTCTCGAACACCGGGGAGCTGTTTTTT